This T cell receptor beta chain was recorded in a study of cytomegalovirus exposure and HLA in healthy donors. Study-level background: Unique TCRs from HLA-typed donors, some 85 million of them, were held in an early data release.

Donors were ostensibly healthy at sampling, although undocumented immune exposures were probable. 13 Jbeta primers and 60 Vbeta primers were used for the PCR. Measured with immunoSEQ multiplex PCR; TCRdb has only the in-frame clones, and not every one. The table records 150,000 to 200,000 clones, roughly four fifths of them present only once. The CDR3 totals 14 residues. Trimming removed 5 bases from V and 2 bases from J; junction bases left unmatched: 5. CDR1 and CDR2 (germline): MNHNY, SVGAGI (reference sequence). This sequence joins TRBV6-6 and TRBJ2-7, with 8 nucleotides matching TRBD1. The sequenced sample consisted of PBMCs. The clonotype comes from a man aged 18-30 years in good health and CMV-seronegative. This CDR3 reads CASSKWTGTYEQYF. In DNA form, the CDR3 reads TGTGCCAGCAGTAAATGGACAGGGACCTACGAGCAGTACTTC.